This paragraph covers one TCR beta chain sequence. Its antigen specificity is not known. The record has no base qualities; no much larger clone is one base away. The identical CDR3 is also encoded by other nucleotide sequences in the sample. TCR CDR3 regions were amplified from genomic DNA by multiplex PCR using the deep immunoSEQ assay. Extracted genomic DNA from each cell subset was distributed evenly across all wells of several immunoSEQ 96-well plates, and each plate was treated as a replicate. For sorted subsets, roughly 200 ng of genomic DNA, equivalent to about 30,000 T cell genomes, went into each replicate PCR. Purified libraries were measured with a Qubit 3.0 fluorometer, size-checked on a Bioanalyzer 2100, and measured again with the KAPA Library Quantification kit. A separate single-read 150-cycle Illumina NextSeq 550 flow cell was used to sequence each immunoSEQ 96-well plate. On the authors' methods: The immunoSEQ output contained only junctional sequences without quality scores, so filtering could not match that applied to full-length reads. Sequences were annotated with PyIR, a Python wrapper for IgBLAST v1.9, using IMGT germline references to assign V/J genes and CDR3. Reads were removed for weak V/J assignments (E-value above 1e-6), missing CDR3, stop codons, out-of-frame junctions, or ambiguous translated residues. A V3J clonotype was defined by an identical inferred V gene, J gene, and CDR3 amino acid sequence. The percentage overlap between two repertoires was calculated by dividing the number of shared unique clonotypes by the size of the smaller repertoire. Repertoire richness was assessed with RTK rarefaction, the Chao1 estimator, and Recon v2.1 estimates of unobserved clonotypes. Generation probabilities were computed with OLGA for all TCRbeta clonotypes obtained by the gDNA method from four donors. Held by TCRdb, this immuneACCESS table contains in-frame sequences only and omits some clones. Under half of the omission traces to an unresolved V gene where checked; the cause of the rest is unknown. The V and J calls and clone size were taken over from that table, and D and trimming were inferred from the DNA. The sample includes around 2.5 million clones, with roughly 93% observed a single time. The ten most abundant clones make up 0.36% of the sample.

The data belong to a study of shared clonotypes between healthy human individuals (dated by TCRdb to between 2020 and 2021). With respect to the entire study: The cohort comprised a couple of women and three men aged 18 to 49 years. For each donor, CD4 naive and CD4 memory were each given three plates, CD8 naive was given two plates, and CD8 memory was given one plate. To estimate repertoire size and how much clonotype sharing occurs between individuals, the study deeply sequenced the blood TCR repertoires of five healthy adults. To increase sequencing depth and limit assay-specific biases, different laboratories used diverse techniques to prepare libraries and sequence TCR repertoires. Leukapheresis yielded between about 0.9 and 10 billion PBMCs per donor. The paper's findings and limits, for the study overall: Sampling was restricted to blood, and TCR repertoires in tissues likely differ from the TCR repertoires found in blood. Because the study included a small number of donors, the genetic and exposure-history diversity represented was limited. Larger estimated clonotype richness was generally found for naive subsets than for memory subsets. Based on pairwise subsampling, the degree of clonotype sharing among donors was expected to be affected by sequencing depth. Higher generation probabilities were observed for clonotypes shared by all four sorted-subset donors than for non-shared clonotypes. Rarefaction of sorted-subset datasets indicated incomplete sequencing despite the large sequencing depth. When a handful of donors were compared, the shared fraction of clonotypes was about 5% for naive CD4, roughly 3.4% for naive CD8, roughly 2.5% for memory CD4, and 0.4% for memory CD8.

The CDR3 runs 13 residues from the cysteine to the phenylalanine. The kept DNA is CDR3 alone, 39 bases in frame from the first base. V ends up 5 bases short and J 4 bases short, with an unmatched junction base count of 3. CDR1 and CDR2, per the germline V gene, are SGHTA and FQGNSA. The donors were healthy, HIV-negative adults with no recently reported acute infections or vaccinations. Only Caucasian adults living in Nashville, Tennessee, USA were represented among the donors. CD4+ T cells were enriched by magnetic negative selection; naive cells were then positively selected on CD45RA, and the negative fraction formed the memory subset. After blood collection by leukapheresis, PBMCs were isolated using Ficoll-Histopaque density gradient centrifugation and then cryopreserved in the vapor phase of liquid nitrogen. Analytical flow cytometry was used to check the purity and quantity of every magnetically sorted T cell population. Each sorted fraction had its genomic DNA isolated and then quantified by UV absorbance on a Nanodrop 2000c.

The TCR comes from a man aged 18 to 29 in good health. Some clones in this sample may be carry-over from other donors' samples. Sequenced material: naive CD4+ T cells from PBMCs. This specimen's cell subset or site label, per the study, means: CD45RA+ positively selected. The sequence links TRBV7-2 to TRBJ1-1; 8 bases in between match TRBD1. The CDR3 protein is CASSKTGGTEAFF. The DNA sequence is TGTGCCAGCAGCAAAACAGGGGGCACTGAAGCTTTCTTT. Here the CDR3 is joined to the reference TRBV7-2 and TRBJ1-1 genes, and the full variable domain is: GAGVSQSPSNKVTEKGKDVELRCDPISGHTALYWYRQSLGQGLEFLIYFQGNSAPDKSGLPSDRFSAERTGGSVSTLTIQRTQQEDSAVYLCASSKTGGTEAFFGQGTRLTVV.